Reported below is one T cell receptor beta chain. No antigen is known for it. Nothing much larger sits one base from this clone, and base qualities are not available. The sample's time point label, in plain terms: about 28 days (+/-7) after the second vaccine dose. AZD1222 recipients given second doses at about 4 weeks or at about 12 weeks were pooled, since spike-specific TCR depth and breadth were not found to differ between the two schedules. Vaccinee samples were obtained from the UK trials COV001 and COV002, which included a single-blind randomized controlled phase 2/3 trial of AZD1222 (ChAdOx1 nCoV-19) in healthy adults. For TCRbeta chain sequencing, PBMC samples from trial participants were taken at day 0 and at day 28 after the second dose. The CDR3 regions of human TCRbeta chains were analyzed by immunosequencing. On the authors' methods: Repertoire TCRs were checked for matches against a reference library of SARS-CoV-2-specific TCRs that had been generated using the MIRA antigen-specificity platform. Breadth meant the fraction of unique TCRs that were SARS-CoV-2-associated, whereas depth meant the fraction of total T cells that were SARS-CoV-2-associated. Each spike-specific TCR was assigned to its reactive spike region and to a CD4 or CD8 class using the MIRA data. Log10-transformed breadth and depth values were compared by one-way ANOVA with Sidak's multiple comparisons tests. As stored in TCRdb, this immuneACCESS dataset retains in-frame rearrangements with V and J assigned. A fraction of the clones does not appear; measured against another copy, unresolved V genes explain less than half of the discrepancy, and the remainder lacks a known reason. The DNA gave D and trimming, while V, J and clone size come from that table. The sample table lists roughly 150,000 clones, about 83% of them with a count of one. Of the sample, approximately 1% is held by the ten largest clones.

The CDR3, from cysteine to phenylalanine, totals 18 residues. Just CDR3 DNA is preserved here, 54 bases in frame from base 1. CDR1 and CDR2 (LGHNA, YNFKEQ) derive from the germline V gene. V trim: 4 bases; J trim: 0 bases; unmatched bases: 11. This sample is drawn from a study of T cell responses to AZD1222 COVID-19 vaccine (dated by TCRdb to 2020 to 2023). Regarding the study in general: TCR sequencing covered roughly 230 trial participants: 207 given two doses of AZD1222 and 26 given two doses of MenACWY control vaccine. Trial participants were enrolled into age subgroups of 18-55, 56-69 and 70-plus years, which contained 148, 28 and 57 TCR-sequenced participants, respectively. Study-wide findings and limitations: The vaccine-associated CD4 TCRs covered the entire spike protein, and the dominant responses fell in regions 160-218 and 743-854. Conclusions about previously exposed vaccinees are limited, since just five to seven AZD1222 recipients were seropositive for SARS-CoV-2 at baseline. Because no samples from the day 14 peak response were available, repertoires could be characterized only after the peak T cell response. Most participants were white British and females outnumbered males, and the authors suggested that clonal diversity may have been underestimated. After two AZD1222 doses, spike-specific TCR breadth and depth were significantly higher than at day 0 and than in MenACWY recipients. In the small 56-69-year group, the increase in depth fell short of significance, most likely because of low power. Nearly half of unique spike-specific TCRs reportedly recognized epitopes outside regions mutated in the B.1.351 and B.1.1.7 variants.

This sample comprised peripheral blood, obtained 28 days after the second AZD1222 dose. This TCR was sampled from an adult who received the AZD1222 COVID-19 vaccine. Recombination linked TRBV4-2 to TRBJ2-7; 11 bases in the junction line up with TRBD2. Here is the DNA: TGTGCCAGCAGCCTTCGTCCCGGGACTAGCGGAAGCTCCTACGAGCAGTACTTC. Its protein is CASSLRPGTSGSSYEQYF.